A selection of T cell receptor beta chains follows, all from one sample in a study of blood T cell repertoires in COVID-19. Here immunoSEQ multiplex PCR was the method, and the copy in TCRdb shows in-frame clones only, minus some. The sample lists under 150,000 clones, approximately 87% seen once, with about 4.3% in the top ten. Material for sequencing was peripheral blood. The origin of the receptors is a woman aged 40-49 years with acute or convalescent COVID-19. Both conserved end residues are part of each CDR3. D genes are given only for firm matches. Size is omitted from some rows. Given values are once, few, many or a class for expanded clones.

V gene,D gene,clone size,J gene,CDR3 protein,CDR3 DNA
TRBV2,TRBD2,.,TRBJ2-5,CASSESSGVLGETQYF,TGTGCCAGCAGTGAAAGTAGCGGGGTCCTGGGGGAGACCCAGTACTTC
TRBV2,.,.,TRBJ1-6,CATAGANSPLHF,TGTGCCACGGCAGGGGCAAATTCACCCCTCCACTTT
TRBV6-5,.,.,TRBJ1-2,CASSYSSHQNYGYTF,TGTGCCAGCAGTTACTCGTCCCACCAGAACTATGGCTACACCTTC
TRBV5-8,TRBD1,once,TRBJ2-2,CASTNRGVNTGELFF,TGTGCCAGCACCAACAGGGGGGTGAACACCGGGGAGCTGTTTTTT
TRBV25-1,TRBD2,.,TRBJ2-3,CASSEVSGSADTQYF,TGTGCCAGCAGTGAGGTTAGCGGGAGCGCAGATACGCAGTATTTT
TRBV30,.,.,TRBJ2-1,CAWSFEARHNEQFF,TGTGCCTGGAGTTTCGAGGCTAGGCACAATGAGCAGTTCTTC
TRBV7-8,.,.,TRBJ2-2,CASSPGTTRTGELFF,TGTGCCAGCAGCCCAGGAACAACCCGGACCGGGGAGCTGTTTTTT
TRBV6-2/TRBV6-3,.,.,TRBJ2-6,CASSYPTGKASGANVLTF,TGTGCCAGCAGTTACCCGACAGGAAAGGCCTCTGGGGCCAACGTCCTGACTTTC
TRBV7-8,.,.,TRBJ1-4,CASSLTGTTEKLFF,TGTGCCAGCAGCTTAACGGGAACGACAGAAAAACTGTTTTTT
TRBV7-9,.,few,TRBJ1-2,CASSLASYGYTF,TGTGCCAGCAGCTTAGCCAGCTATGGCTACACCTTC
TRBV7-9,TRBD1,once,TRBJ1-2,CASTPSRDRANYGYTF,TGTGCCAGCACCCCGAGCAGGGACAGAGCTAACTATGGCTACACCTTC
TRBV7-7,.,.,TRBJ2-1,CASSQGRSSYNEQFF,TGTGCTAGCAGCCAGGGTCGGAGCTCCTACAATGAGCAGTTCTTC
TRBV20-1,TRBD2,once,TRBJ2-7,CSASERGLAGVHEQYF,TGCAGTGCTAGTGAAAGGGGACTAGCGGGAGTCCACGAGCAGTACTTC
TRBV15,.,.,TRBJ2-5,CATSRDLASYQETQYF,TGTGCCACCAGCAGAGATCTAGCGTCGTACCAAGAGACCCAGTACTTC
TRBV11-3,TRBD1,.,TRBJ2-2,CASSLGGQASSGELFF,TGTGCCAGCAGCTTAGGAGGACAGGCCTCCTCCGGGGAGCTGTTTTTT
TRBV5-1,TRBD2,.,TRBJ2-7,CASSLGAGGPYEQYF,TGCGCCAGCAGCTTGGGAGCGGGAGGGCCTTACGAGCAGTACTTC
TRBV9,TRBD2,.,TRBJ2-1,CASSLAGISYNEQFF,TGTGCCAGCAGCCTAGCGGGAATTTCCTACAATGAGCAGTTCTTC
TRBV13,.,.,TRBJ1-2,CASSLGGYGYTF,TGTGCCAGCAGCCTCGGGGGCTATGGCTACACCTTC
TRBV5-1,.,.,TRBJ1-5,CASSLRGNQPQHF,TGCGCCAGCAGCTTGCGGGGCAATCAGCCCCAGCATTTT
TRBV9,.,.,TRBJ2-3,CASSVAFSDTQYF,TGTGCCAGCAGCGTAGCGTTCTCAGATACGCAGTATTTT
TRBV9,.,.,TRBJ2-2,CASSIRDIRMGGELFF,TGTGCCAGCAGCATCCGGGACATACGGATGGGCGGGGAGCTGTTTTTT
TRBV19,TRBD1,.,TRBJ1-2,CASTSTGGYGYTF,TGTGCCAGTACCTCGACAGGGGGCTATGGCTACACCTTC
TRBV7-9,TRBD1,.,TRBJ1-4,CASSLDRGNSEKLFF,TGTGCCAGCAGCCTCGACAGGGGTAATAGTGAAAAACTGTTTTTT
TRBV28,.,.,TRBJ2-7,CASSLTTGTYEQYF,TGTGCCAGCAGTTTAACGACAGGAACCTACGAGCAGTACTTC
TRBV5-1,.,.,TRBJ2-5,CASSPRFQETQYF,TGCGCCAGCAGTCCCAGGTTTCAAGAGACCCAGTACTTC
TRBV25-1,.,.,TRBJ1-5,CASSESGGQPQHF,TGTGCCAGCAGTGAATCTGGGGGGCAGCCCCAGCATTTT
TRBV7-3,TRBD1,.,TRBJ2-7,CASSLSVRDRGEYEQYF,TGTGCCAGCAGCTTAAGTGTTAGGGACAGGGGAGAGTACGAGCAGTACTTC
TRBV29-1,.,.,TRBJ2-7,CSVWQGRSYEQYF,TGCAGCGTTTGGCAGGGTAGATCCTACGAGCAGTACTTC
TRBV7-9,.,.,TRBJ1-2,CASSSWAPGGREDGYTF,TGTGCCAGCAGCTCTTGGGCCCCGGGGGGGAGAGAGGATGGCTACACCTTC
TRBV5-1,.,.,TRBJ2-1,CASSFSVSNEQFF,TGCGCCAGCAGCTTTAGCGTGAGCAATGAGCAGTTCTTC
TRBV5-1,TRBD1,.,TRBJ1-1,CASSSGQGNTEAFF,TGCGCCAGCAGCAGTGGACAGGGGAACACTGAAGCTTTCTTT
TRBV4-3,.,few,TRBJ2-2,CASSQAGAFPGELFF,TGCGCCAGCAGCCAAGCAGGGGCCTTCCCCGGGGAGCTGTTTTTT